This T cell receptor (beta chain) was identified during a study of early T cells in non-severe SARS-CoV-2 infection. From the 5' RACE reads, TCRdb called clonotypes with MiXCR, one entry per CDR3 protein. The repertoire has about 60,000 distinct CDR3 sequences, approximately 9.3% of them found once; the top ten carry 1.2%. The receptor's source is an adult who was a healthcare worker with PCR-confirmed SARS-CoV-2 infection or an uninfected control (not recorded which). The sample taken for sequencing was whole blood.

The CDR3 nucleotides read TGTGCCAGCAGCTTACAGGGGGCAACGGGCGGAAACACCATATATTTT. Translation: CASSLQGATGGNTIYF. V usage is TRBV7-6 and J usage is TRBJ1-3, with TRBD1 matching 8 bases. The J segment lost 4 bases and the V segment lost 2 bases, leaving 7 bases of the junction unmatched. This CDR3 region has 16 residues. Germline loops: CDR1 SGHVS, CDR2 FNYEAQ.